The clone carrying this T cell receptor beta chain appeared a few times. Antigen specificity is unknown. The sample is drawn from a study of cytomegalovirus exposure and HLA in healthy donors. Study-wide results and limits: In an earlier analysis, in roughly 600 donors, most V segments appeared productive either ~87% or ~30% of the time.

The V end was cut by 3 bases, the J end by 7 bases, with 10 bases between. Germline assignment: CDR1 MNHNS and CDR2 SASEGT. There are 12 residues in the CDR3. The primer mix had 60 Vbeta and 13 Jbeta primers. Sequencing used immunoSEQ multiplex PCR; TCRdb keeps in-frame clones, though not all of them. The table has some 270,000 clones, under 90% seen once. This sequence joins TRBV6-1 and TRBJ2-7, with a weak D call TRBD1 (5 bases). Sequencing was carried out using PBMCs. The TCR comes from a girl aged 2-10 years in good health and CMV-seronegative. The CDR3 reads CASSEQGIEQYF. In nucleotides, the CDR3 is TGTGCCAGCAGTGAGCAGGGTATAGAGCAGTACTTC.